These 2 T cell receptor beta chains came from one sample sequenced in a study of blood T cell repertoires in COVID-19. The data were produced by immunoSEQ multiplex PCR, yet TCRdb's version contains in-frame clones alone and is incomplete. The sample gives 200,000 to 250,000 clones, roughly four fifths of which show up once; about 9.3% is in the top ten. The source material was PBMCs or T cells enriched from blood (not recorded which). These receptors were obtained from a man aged 35-49 years who had recovered from COVID-19.

This chain connects TRBV27 to TRBJ2-7; possible D gene TRBD2, 5 bases. V dropped 5 bases and J dropped 2 bases, with 16 bases sitting between them. The CDR3 runs to 15 residues. Germline V gives CDR1 MNHEY, CDR2 SMNVEV (reference sequence). CDR3 nucleotide sequence: TGTGCCAGCAGTCCCCTTAGTAGCGACACCTACGAGCAGTACTTC. Translating it yields CASSPLSSDTYEQYF.

This rearrangement joins TRBV28 to TRBJ1-1; D unclear. Looked up from germline, CDR1 is MDHEN and CDR2 is SYDVKM. The CDR3 contains 12 residues. V shed 8 bases and J shed 6 bases, with 13 bases lying between them. CDR3 sequence reads: CASSIPGAEAFF. CDR3 DNA: TGTGCCAGCTCAATACCCGGGGCTGAAGCTTTCTTT.